Sequencing of this TCR beta chain was carried out in a study of blood T cells in healthy people across ages. Regarding the study as a whole: Relative to aged donors, long-lived donors carried more naive CD4+ cells and displayed higher diversity. Changes seen in expanded clonotypes were possibly confounded by donor CMV status left unknown. Among T cells, TCR beta diversity per million cells dropped roughly linearly as age rose.

This CDR3 spans 14 amino acids. A second PCR of 7 to 11 cycles used a sample-barcoded 5' primer and a J-beta primer mix. Samples each returned at least 3 million CDR3-containing paired-end reads. TCRdb re-derived calls from the 5' RACE reads in MiXCR, one entry per CDR3 protein. Found here are 1.8 million or so distinct CDR3 sequences, more than 35% of them singletons; the top ten hold 20% to 25%. A word on this clonotype: Its target is not known.

V is TRBV12-3 or TRBV12-4 and J is TRBJ2-7, with D unclear. The end of the DNA fits TRBJ2-5 better, so the J call may be wrong. The sequenced material came from blood. This receptor was identified in a human donor in good health. In nucleotides, the CDR3 is TGTGCCAGCAGTTTTGAAAGGGTGGGGGAGACCCAGTACTTC. Amino acid sequence: CASSFERVGETQYF.